The T cell receptor (beta chain) under discussion was sequenced for a study of CD8 T cells in ankylosing spondylitis. With regard to this clonotype: What it binds is not known.

TCRdb analysed the 5' RACE reads with MiXCR anew, one entry per CDR3 protein. The table lists just over 300,000 distinct CDR3 sequences, around 21% of them singletons. In germline, CDR1 is SNHLY, CDR2 FYNNEI. The CDR3 runs to 13 residues. V was pared by 6 bases and J by 4 bases, with 4 bases of the junction left unmatched. Notes on the study in general: It appeared that ankylosing spondylitis blood was characterized by a TCR beta motif of under ten highly homologous variants. Enrichment of disease-linked clones was reportedly significant in matched ankylosing spondylitis synovial fluid.

The rearrangement uses TRBV2 and TRBJ2-5; 8 bases align to TRBD1. This sequence originates from a female donor with ankylosing spondylitis or in good health (not recorded which). Sequencing was carried out using blood, either unsorted or a sorted T cell fraction (not recorded which). CDR3 coding DNA: TGTGCCAGCAGCAGGGGGCTTGGAGAGACCCAGTACTTC. Its protein product is CASSRGLGETQYF.